The 9 T cell receptor beta chains listed next were all sequenced from one sample in a study of regulatory T cells in long-lasting Graves disease. TCR beta libraries were built with iRepertoire HTBI primers and Arm-PCR of CDR3 regions. TCRdb fed the multiplex PCR reads into MiXCR, producing one record per CDR3 protein. The sample shows about 540,000 distinct CDR3 sequences, about 14% of them seen only once. Time point defined: newly diagnosed GD, antithyroid drugs for less than 3 months. Researchers made the TCR library from RNA that was extracted from PBMCs. These data also formed part of another study, on T cells in Graves' hyperthyroidism and ophthalmopathy.

The input for sequencing was peripheral blood mononuclear cells (PBMCs), taken at new diagnosis, from a patient treated with antithyroid drugs. These receptors all come from a young man with Graves disease.

This chain uses TRBV7-2 with TRBJ2-5, with TRBD1 identical over 9 bases. Germline assignment: CDR1 SGHTA and CDR2 FQGNSA. After removal of 5 bases from V and 7 bases from J, the junction contained 5 bases not matched to a gene. This CDR3 region has 13 residues. The CDR3 region is CASSLDRGGTQYF. In DNA, the CDR3 is TGTGCCAGCAGCCTCGACAGGGGGGGGACCCAGTACTTC.

This clonotype has just a few counts. The chain uses TRBV6-1 and TRBJ2-7, with D perhaps matching TRBD2 (6 bases). Germline CDR1 and CDR2: MNHNS and SASEGT. The CDR3 length is 15 residues. Trimming stripped 5 bases from V and 3 bases from J, with 17 bases between. The CDR3 coding sequence is TGTGCCAGCAGTTACGCGCTTCGCGGGATCTACGAGCAGTACTTC. Residues: CASSYALRGIYEQYF.

This clonotype appeared many times. The chain links TRBV11-1 to TRBJ2-4; D is undetermined. Germline V gene data show CDR1 as SGHAT and CDR2 as FQDESV (reference sequence). The CDR3 runs 12 residues. V was clipped by 6 bases and J by 9 bases, with 12 bases between them. This CDR3 reads CASRTASGIQYF. In DNA form, the CDR3 reads TGTGCCAGCAGAACCGCGAGTGGCATTCAGTACTTC.

This clonotype was counted many times. The chain links TRBV27 to TRBJ1-5; unclear D gene. The CDR3 has 15 amino acids. Germline-derived CDR1 and CDR2 are MNHEY and SMNVEV (reference sequence). Trimming cost V 4 bases and J 2 bases, with 12 bases left between them. The CDR3 loop is CASSSSGLGNQPQHF. The CDR3, as DNA: TGTGCCAGCAGTTCATCAGGATTGGGCAATCAGCCCCAGCATTTT.

In this sample, this clonotype turned up a few times. The junction departs from germline at one end; a sequencing error may be responsible. This chain uses TRBV10-3 with TRBJ2-1, with D unresolved. The CDR3 is 15 amino acids. Germline CDR1 and CDR2: ENHRY and SYGVKD. Here the CDR3 reads CAISPRVGFDNERFF. The DNA of the CDR3 is TGTGCCATCAGTCCCCGGGTAGGGTTTGACAATGAGCGGTTCTTC.

This clonotype was seen more than once but under ten times. The chain recombines TRBV7-2 with TRBJ2-5; 7 bases align to TRBD2. Trimming took 5 bases from V and 4 from J; bases not matched to a gene: 7. The CDR3 covers 14 residues. Per the germline V gene, CDR1 is SGHTA and CDR2 is FQGNSA. CDR3 nucleotide sequence: TGTGCCAGCAGCCGGACTAGTTTGCGAGAGACCCAGTACTTC. It is translated as CASSRTSLRETQYF. The full variable domain, its missing parts supplied by reference TRBV7-2 and TRBJ2-5, is GAGVSQSPSNKVTEKGKDVELRCDPISGHTALYWYRQSLGQGLEFLIYFQGNSAPDKSGLPSDRFSAERTGGSVSTLTIQRTQQEDSAVYLCASSRTSLRETQYFGPGTRLLVL.

This clonotype was recorded many times. The V call is TRBV30, the J call TRBJ1-1; TRBD1 is a possible D gene (6 bases). From germline, CDR1 is GTSNPN and CDR2 SVGIG (reference sequence). The CDR3 contains 13 residues. Trimming removed 1 base from V and 5 bases from J, with 11 bases in between. This CDR3 reads CAWSGGGRTEAFF. The CDR3 DNA reads as TGTGCCTGGAGTGGAGGGGGAAGGACTGAAGCTTTCTTT.

This clonotype was found a few times. This chain links TRBV29-1 with TRBJ2-7; 13 nucleotides agree with TRBD2. CDR1 is SQVTM, CDR2 ANQGSEA, per germline. The CDR3 contains 15 residues. Germline trimming cut 2 bases from V and 3 bases from J; bases unmatched to any gene: 4. CDR3 sequence: CSVEFGTSGNYEQYF. The CDR3 nucleotides are TGCAGCGTTGAATTCGGGACTAGCGGGAACTACGAGCAGTACTTC.

The sample holds many counts of this clonotype. The chain has TRBV20-1 and TRBJ2-1, with D perhaps matching TRBD2 (5 bases). Trimming left V 3 bases short and J 4 bases short, with 10 bases between. The CDR3 sequence is 13 residues long. Germline values: CDR1 DFQATT, CDR2 SNEGSKA (reference sequence). The CDR3 DNA is TGCAGTGCTAGGGCCAGCGGATACAATGAGCAGTTCTTC. Translated, it gives CSARASGYNEQFF.